This T cell receptor beta chain appears in the sequencing data of a study of tumor-infiltrating lymphocytes in primary liver carcinoma. Study-level background: Tumors measured roughly 4.2 to 11 cm and were stage T1-T3 N0M0. Roughly 3.5 to 8 million productive TCRbeta reads came from each sample, comparable across tissue types. Study findings and constraints: The difference in top-250-clone fraction between tumors and blood was significant, favoring tumors (p = 0.039).

A constant-region primer primed TCR beta cDNA synthesis from 450 to 550 ng of total RNA. Each TCR beta library was derived from three nested multiplex PCR rounds that employed slightly modified ARM-PCR. Two initial PCR rounds of about 9 cycles each paired TRBV1-TRBV30 forward primers with a C-beta reverse primer. TCRdb passed the multiplex PCR reads through MiXCR, listing each CDR3 protein once. The sample lists about 37,000 distinct CDR3 sequences, roughly 75% occurring once. Between roughly 20 and 33 mg of unsorted bulk tissue served as the source from which RNA and DNA were co-extracted. Chronic HBV infection affected patients, none of whom had received treatment. As to this clonotype: Its antigen remains unidentified. The junction does not match germline at one end; this may be a read error.

This CDR3 is 13 amino acids long. Germline CDR1 reads MRHNA; CDR2 reads SNTAGT. This rearrangement joins TRBV6-4 to TRBJ2-2, with D hard to call. Specimen: tumor-adjacent normal liver tissue. The sequence was obtained from a man in his forties with primary liver carcinoma and hepatitis B virus infection. CDR3 in amino acids: CPSSGKESGELFF. CDR3 nucleotides: TGTCCCAGCAGTGGCAAGGAGTCCGGGGAGCTGTTTTTT.